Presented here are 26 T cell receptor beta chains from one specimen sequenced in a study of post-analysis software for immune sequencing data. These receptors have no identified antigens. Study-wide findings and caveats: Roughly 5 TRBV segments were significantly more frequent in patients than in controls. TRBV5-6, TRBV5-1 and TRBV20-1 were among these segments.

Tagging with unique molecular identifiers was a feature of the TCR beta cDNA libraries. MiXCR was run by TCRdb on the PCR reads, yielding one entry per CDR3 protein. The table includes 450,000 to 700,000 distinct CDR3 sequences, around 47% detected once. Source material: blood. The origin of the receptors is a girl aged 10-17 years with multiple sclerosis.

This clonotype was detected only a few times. The CDR3: CSARASGGIYNEQFF. The CDR3 DNA reads as TGCAGTGCTAGGGCGAGCGGGGGTATTTACAATGAGCAGTTCTTC. The chain combines TRBV20-1 with TRBJ2-1; TRBD2 matches 8 bases. Germline CDR1 reads DFQATT; CDR2 reads SNEGSKA (reference sequence). V lost 3 bases to trimming and J lost 4 bases; unmatched junction nucleotides: 8. The CDR3 consists of 15 residues.

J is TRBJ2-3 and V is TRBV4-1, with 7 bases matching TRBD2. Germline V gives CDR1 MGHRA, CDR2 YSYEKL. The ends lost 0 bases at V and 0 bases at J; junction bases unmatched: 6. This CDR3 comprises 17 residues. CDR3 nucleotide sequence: TGCGCCAGCAGCCAAGAGCCTAGCGGTTATAGCACAGATACGCAGTATTTT. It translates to CASSQEPSGYSTDTQYF.

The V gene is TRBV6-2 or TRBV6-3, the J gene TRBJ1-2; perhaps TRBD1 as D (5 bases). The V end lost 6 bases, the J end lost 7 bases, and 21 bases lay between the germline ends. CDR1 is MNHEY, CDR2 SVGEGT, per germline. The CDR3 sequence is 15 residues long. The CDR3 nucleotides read TGTGCCAGCAGCCACAGGTCCCCTAGCCGGGGTGGCTACACCTTC. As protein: CASSHRSPSRGGYTF.

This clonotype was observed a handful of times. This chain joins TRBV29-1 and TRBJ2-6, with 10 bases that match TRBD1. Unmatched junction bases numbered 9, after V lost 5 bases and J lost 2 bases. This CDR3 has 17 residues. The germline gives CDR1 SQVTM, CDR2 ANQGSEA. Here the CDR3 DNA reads TGCAGCGTTCGGCCGAGACAGGGGGCTGCTGGGGCCAACGTCCTGACTTTC. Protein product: CSVRPRQGAAGANVLTF.

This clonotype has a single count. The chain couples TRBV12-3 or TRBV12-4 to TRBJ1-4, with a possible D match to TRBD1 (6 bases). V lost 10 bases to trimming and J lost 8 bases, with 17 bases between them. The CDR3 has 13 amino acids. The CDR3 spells CAIRGGRSEKLFF. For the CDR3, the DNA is TGTGCCATCCGTGGGGGGCGCAGCGAAAAACTGTTTTTT.

In DNA form, the CDR3 reads TGCAGTGTTATCGGACTAGCTTCAGAGGAGGAAGAGACCCAGTACTTC. Its translation: CSVIGLASEEEETQYF. The chain combines TRBV20-1 with TRBJ2-5, with TRBD2 matching 8 bases. This CDR3 is built from 16 residues. After removal of 7 bases from V and 3 bases from J, the junction contained 16 bases not matched to a gene. The germline V gene has CDR1 DFQATT and CDR2 SNEGSKA (reference sequence).

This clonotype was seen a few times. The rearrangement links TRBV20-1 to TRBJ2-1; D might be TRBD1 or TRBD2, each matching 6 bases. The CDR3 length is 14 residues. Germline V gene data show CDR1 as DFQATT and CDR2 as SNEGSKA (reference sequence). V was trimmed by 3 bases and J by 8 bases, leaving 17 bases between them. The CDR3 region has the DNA TGCAGTGCTAGCTGGGGGGCCGCTGTCCATGAGCAGTTCTTC. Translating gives CSASWGAAVHEQFF.

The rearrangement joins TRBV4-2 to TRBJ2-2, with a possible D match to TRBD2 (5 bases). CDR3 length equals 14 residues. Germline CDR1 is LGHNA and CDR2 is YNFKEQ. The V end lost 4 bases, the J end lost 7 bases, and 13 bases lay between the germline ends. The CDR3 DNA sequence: TGTGCCAGCAGCCCGGAGGAGGAGGACGGGGAGCTGTTTTTT. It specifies CASSPEEEDGELFF.

The CDR3 spells CASSSRQHQETQYF. The CDR3 DNA follows: TGTGCCAGCAGCTCTCGACAGCACCAAGAGACCCAGTACTTC. The chain employs TRBV7-2 and TRBJ2-5; tentatively, D is TRBD1 (5 bases). V was shortened by 4 bases and J by 0 bases, with 9 bases between the two germline ends. The germline V gene encodes CDR1 SGHTA and CDR2 FQGNSA. The CDR3 is 14 amino acids.

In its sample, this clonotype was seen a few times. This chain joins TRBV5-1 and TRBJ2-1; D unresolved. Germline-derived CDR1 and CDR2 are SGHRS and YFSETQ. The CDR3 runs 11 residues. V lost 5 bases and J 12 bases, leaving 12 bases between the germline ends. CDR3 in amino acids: CASSLLSRQFF. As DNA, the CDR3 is TGCGCCAGCAGTCTCCTTTCGAGGCAGTTCTTC.

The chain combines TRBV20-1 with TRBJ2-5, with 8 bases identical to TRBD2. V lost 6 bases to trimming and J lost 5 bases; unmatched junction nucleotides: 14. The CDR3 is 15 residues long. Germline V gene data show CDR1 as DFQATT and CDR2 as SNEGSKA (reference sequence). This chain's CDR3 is CSAPSGSGSGETQYF. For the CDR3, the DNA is TGCAGTGCACCGTCGGGGAGCGGGAGTGGGGAGACCCAGTACTTC.

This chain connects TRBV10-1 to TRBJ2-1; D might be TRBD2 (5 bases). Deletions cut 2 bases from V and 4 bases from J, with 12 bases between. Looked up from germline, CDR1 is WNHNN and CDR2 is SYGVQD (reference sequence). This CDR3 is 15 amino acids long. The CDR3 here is CASSEGGRFYNEQFF. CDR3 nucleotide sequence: TGCGCCAGCAGTGAGGGAGGTAGATTTTACAATGAGCAGTTCTTC.

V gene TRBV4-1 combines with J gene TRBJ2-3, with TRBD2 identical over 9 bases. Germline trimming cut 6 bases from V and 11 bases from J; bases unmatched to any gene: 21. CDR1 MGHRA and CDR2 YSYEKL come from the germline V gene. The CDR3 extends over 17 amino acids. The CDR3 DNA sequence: TGCGCCAGCAGTCGGCTAGCGGGGCAAACCGACTCCAAGGTGCAGTATTTT. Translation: CASSRLAGQTDSKVQYF.

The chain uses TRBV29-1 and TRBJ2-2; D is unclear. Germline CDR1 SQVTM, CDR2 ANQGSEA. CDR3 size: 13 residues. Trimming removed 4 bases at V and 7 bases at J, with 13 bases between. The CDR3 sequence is CSVVDSEVGELFF. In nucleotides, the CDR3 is TGCAGCGTTGTTGACTCCGAGGTCGGGGAGCTGTTTTTT.

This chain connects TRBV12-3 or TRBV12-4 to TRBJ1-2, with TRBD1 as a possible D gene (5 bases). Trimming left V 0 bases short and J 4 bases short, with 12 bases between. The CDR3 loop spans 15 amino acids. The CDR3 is CASSLARGTFYGYTF. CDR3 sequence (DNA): TGTGCCAGCAGTTTAGCCCGGGGCACCTTCTATGGCTACACCTTC.

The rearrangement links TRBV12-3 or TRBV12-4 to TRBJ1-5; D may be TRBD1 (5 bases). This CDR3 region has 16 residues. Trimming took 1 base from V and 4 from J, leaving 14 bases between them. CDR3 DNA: TGTGCCAGCAGTTTAGATACAGGCTCGAGGAATCAGCCCCAGCATTTT. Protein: CASSLDTGSRNQPQHF.

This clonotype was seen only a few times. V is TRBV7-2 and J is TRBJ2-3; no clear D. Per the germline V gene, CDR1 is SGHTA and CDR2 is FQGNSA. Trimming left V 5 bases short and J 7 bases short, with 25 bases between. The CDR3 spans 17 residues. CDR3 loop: CASSLEGPRHRRNTQYF. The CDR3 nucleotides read TGTGCCAGCAGCCTCGAAGGGCCCCGACACCGCCGGAATACGCAGTATTTT.

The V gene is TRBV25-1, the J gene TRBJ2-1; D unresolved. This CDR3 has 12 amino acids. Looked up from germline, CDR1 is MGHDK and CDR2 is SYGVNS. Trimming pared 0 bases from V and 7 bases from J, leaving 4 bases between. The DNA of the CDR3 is TGTGCCAGCAGTGAATATGGAAATGAGCAGTTCTTC. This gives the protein CASSEYGNEQFF.

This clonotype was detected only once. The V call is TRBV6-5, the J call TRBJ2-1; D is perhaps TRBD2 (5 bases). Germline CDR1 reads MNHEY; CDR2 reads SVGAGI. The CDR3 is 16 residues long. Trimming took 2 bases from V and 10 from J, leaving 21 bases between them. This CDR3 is CASSYRSLVGVWEQFF. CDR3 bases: TGTGCCAGCAGTTACAGGTCGCTAGTGGGAGTTTGGGAGCAGTTCTTC.

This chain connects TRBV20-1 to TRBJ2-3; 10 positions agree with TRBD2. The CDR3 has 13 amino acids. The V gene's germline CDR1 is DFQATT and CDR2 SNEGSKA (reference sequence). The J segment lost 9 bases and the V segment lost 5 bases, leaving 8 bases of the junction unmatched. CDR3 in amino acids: CSAVAGGPSTQYF. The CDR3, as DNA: TGCAGTGCTGTAGCGGGGGGACCCTCCACGCAGTATTTT.

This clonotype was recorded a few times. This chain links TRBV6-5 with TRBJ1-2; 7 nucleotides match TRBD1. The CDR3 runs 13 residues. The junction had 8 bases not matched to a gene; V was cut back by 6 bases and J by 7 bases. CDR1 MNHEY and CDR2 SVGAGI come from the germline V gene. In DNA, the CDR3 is TGTGCCAGCAGCCTGGGGACAGAGACTGGCTACACCTTC. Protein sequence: CASSLGTETGYTF.

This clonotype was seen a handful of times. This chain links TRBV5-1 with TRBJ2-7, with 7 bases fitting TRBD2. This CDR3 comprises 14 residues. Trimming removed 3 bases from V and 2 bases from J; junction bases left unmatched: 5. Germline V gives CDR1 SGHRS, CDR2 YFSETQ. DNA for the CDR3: TGCGCCAGCAGCTCGGGGGAGGGGACCTACGAGCAGTACTTC. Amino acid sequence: CASSSGEGTYEQYF. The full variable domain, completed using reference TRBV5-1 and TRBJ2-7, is KAGVTQTPRYLIKTRGQQVTLSCSPISGHRSVSWYQQTPGQGLQFLFEYFSETQRNKGNFPGRFSGRQFSNSRSEMNVSTLELGDSALYLCASSSGEGTYEQYFGPGTRLTVT.

CDR3 protein: CASSQEGSGSAYEQYF. The CDR3 DNA follows: TGTGCCAGCAGCCAGGAAGGCAGCGGGAGTGCCTACGAGCAGTACTTC. The chain combines TRBV5-5 with TRBJ2-7; 8 bases match TRBD2. Germline CDR1 and CDR2: SGHKS and YYEKEE (reference sequence). V shed 4 bases and J 2 bases; nucleotides not matched to a gene: 11. The CDR3 is made up of 16 amino acids.

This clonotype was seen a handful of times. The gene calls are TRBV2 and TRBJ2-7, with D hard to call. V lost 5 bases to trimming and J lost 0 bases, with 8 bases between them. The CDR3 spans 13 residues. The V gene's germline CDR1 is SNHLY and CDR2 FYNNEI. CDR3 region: CASSQRYSYEQYF. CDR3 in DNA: TGTGCCAGCAGTCAACGGTACTCCTACGAGCAGTACTTC.

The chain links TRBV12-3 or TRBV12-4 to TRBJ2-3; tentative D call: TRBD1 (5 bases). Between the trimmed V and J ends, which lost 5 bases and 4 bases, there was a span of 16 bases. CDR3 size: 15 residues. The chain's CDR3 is CASSPIGLRADTQYF. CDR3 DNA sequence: TGTGCCAGCAGTCCCATCGGTCTCAGGGCAGATACGCAGTATTTT.

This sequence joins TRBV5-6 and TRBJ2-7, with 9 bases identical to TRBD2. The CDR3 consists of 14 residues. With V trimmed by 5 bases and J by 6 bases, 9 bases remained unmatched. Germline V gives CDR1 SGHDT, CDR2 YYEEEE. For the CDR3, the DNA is TGTGCCAGCAGAAGGCGGGAGGGCCACGTCGAGCAGTACTTC. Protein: CASRRREGHVEQYF. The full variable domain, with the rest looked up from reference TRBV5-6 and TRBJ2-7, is DAGVTQSPTHLIKTRGQQVTLRCSPKSGHDTVSWYQQALGQGPQFIFQYYEEEERQRGNFPDRFSGHQFPNYSSELNVNALLLGDSALYLCASRRREGHVEQYFGPGTRLTVT.